This T cell receptor (beta chain) is drawn from a study of shared clonotypes between healthy human individuals. Only in-frame clones appear in the TCRdb table, and some are missing; sequencing was by immunoSEQ multiplex PCR. The sample has 2 million to 2.5 million clones, just over 90% seen once; the top ten hold 0.35% to 0.5%. Germline CDR1 is SQVTM and CDR2 is ANQGSEA. J lost 1 base, V lost 6 bases, and 6 bases had no gene match. The CDR3 extends over 13 amino acids. The sample comprised naive CD4+ T cells from PBMCs. Subset indicated: CD45RA+ positively selected. The chain has TRBV29-1 and TRBJ2-7; TRBD2 aligns across 7 bases. The clonotype comes from a man younger than 35 in good health. Some clones in this sample may be carry-over from other donors' samples. The CDR3, as DNA: TGCAGCGTCGCTAGCGGTGGGTCCTACGAGCAGTACTTC. This codes for CSVASGGSYEQYF.